One sample yielded the 31 T cell receptor beta chains listed below, sequenced in a study of cytomegalovirus exposure and HLA in healthy donors. TCRdb's copy holds only in-frame clones and misses some; the assay was immunoSEQ multiplex PCR. Of around 250,000 clones listed, 90% were seen once; the top ten hold around 0.34%. Sequencing input: PBMCs. The receptors originated from a woman in her late teens or twenties in good health and CMV-seronegative.

The chain combines TRBV5-4 with TRBJ2-7; possibly TRBD1 for D (6 bases). The V end was cut by 4 bases, the J end by 2 bases, with 13 bases between. The CDR3 is 14 residues long. CDR1 and CDR2 (germline): SGHNT, YYREEE (reference sequence). CDR3 DNA sequence: TGTGCCAGCAGCCTCCGGGACACCCCCTACGAGCAGTACTTC. Translating gives CASSLRDTPYEQYF.

CDR3 in DNA: TGTGCCAGCAGTCGATACCAGGGATATAATGAGGATGGCTACACCTTC. Amino acids: CASSRYQGYNEDGYTF. This rearrangement joins TRBV27 to TRBJ1-2; a weak D match, TRBD1 (5 bases). The CDR3 contains 16 residues. Germline V gene data show CDR1 as MNHEY and CDR2 as SMNVEV (reference sequence). V was clipped by 5 bases and J by 6 bases, with 22 bases between them.

The chain links TRBV12-5 to TRBJ2-1, with 10 bases aligning to TRBD2. V shed 9 bases, J shed 5 bases, and the junction held 10 bases outside the gene matches. Looked up from germline, CDR1 is LGHNT and CDR2 is FRNRAP. The CDR3 is 15 amino acids. The CDR3 here is CASGSGLAENNEQFF. As DNA, the CDR3 is TGTGCTAGCGGATCCGGACTAGCGGAAAACAATGAGCAGTTCTTC.

The V gene is TRBV14, the J gene TRBJ2-1, with 12 bases that match TRBD2. Losses at the gene ends were 1 base for V and 5 bases for J; bases not matched to a gene: 12. This CDR3 region has 19 residues. Germline CDR1 SGHDN, CDR2 FVKESK. CDR3 residues: CASSQAFGLAGGLNNEQFF. The CDR3 nucleotides are TGTGCCAGCAGCCAAGCGTTTGGGCTAGCGGGGGGGTTGAACAATGAGCAGTTCTTC.

The chain combines TRBV4-3 with TRBJ2-2, with TRBD2 matching over 13 bases. Germline CDR1 reads LGHNA; CDR2 reads YSLEER. The CDR3 has 19 amino acids. V was pared by 4 bases and J by 2 bases, with 10 bases of the junction left unmatched. The CDR3 reads CASSREGLAGNSNTGELFF. The DNA of the CDR3 is TGCGCCAGCAGCCGCGAGGGACTAGCGGGGAACTCTAACACCGGGGAGCTGTTTTTT.

The chain links TRBV6-5 to TRBJ1-4, with D possibly matching TRBD1 (5 bases). V was shortened by 4 bases and J by 8 bases, with 17 bases between the two germline ends. This CDR3 is built from 15 residues. Per the germline V gene, CDR1 is MNHEY and CDR2 is SVGAGI. The CDR3 reads CASSSDSPPWEKLFF. The CDR3 region has the DNA TGTGCCAGCAGTTCCGACAGCCCCCCGTGGGAAAAACTGTTTTTT.

The chain couples TRBV2 to TRBJ2-7, with TRBD1 matching 11 bases. This CDR3 is 14 amino acids long. Germline assignment: CDR1 SNHLY and CDR2 FYNNEI. After removal of 6 bases from V and 3 bases from J, the junction contained 4 bases not matched to a gene. This chain's CDR3 is CASRGTGGGYEQYV. Written as DNA, the CDR3 is TGTGCCAGCAGGGGGACAGGGGGTGGCTACGAGCAGTACGTC.

The rearrangement joins TRBV28 to TRBJ2-7, with a weak D call TRBD2 (6 bases). V gave up 6 bases and J gave up 4 bases, with 16 bases separating them. CDR3 length: 14 residues. In germline, CDR1 is MDHEN, CDR2 SYDVKM. The CDR3 spells CASSPQGLNYEQYV. CDR3 bases: TGTGCCAGCAGCCCCCAGGGACTTAATTACGAGCAGTACGTC.

The chain has TRBV6-1 and TRBJ2-3; tentatively, D is TRBD1 (6 bases). CDR1 is MNHNS and CDR2 is SASEGT in the germline V gene. V was pared by 1 base and J by 2 bases, with 16 bases between. CDR3 length: 17 amino acids. The CDR3 nucleotides are TGTGCCAGCAGTGAAGTAATAAGGCAGGGGTTCACAGATACGCAGTATTTT. Its translation: CASSEVIRQGFTDTQYF.

The rearrangement links TRBV18 to TRBJ2-7; D is possibly TRBD1 (5 bases). Germline CDR1 is KGHSH and CDR2 is LQKENI. The V gene lost 2 bases and the J gene lost 5 bases, with 7 bases spanning the gap. This CDR3 comprises 12 residues. CDR3 in DNA: TGTGCCAGCTCACCAGGGGCGCACGAGCAGTACGTC. It translates to CASSPGAHEQYV.

The chain joins TRBV29-1 to TRBJ1-5; 9 bases align to TRBD1. Germline V gene sequence: CDR1 SQVTM, CDR2 ANQGSEA. The V segment lost 4 bases and the J segment 8 bases; nucleotides outside the gene matches: 9. The CDR3 extends over 14 amino acids. The CDR3 DNA follows: TGCAGCGTTGTGGATCAGGACAGGGGAAAGCCCCAGCATTTT. It is translated as CSVVDQDRGKPQHF.

The gene calls are TRBV7-9 and TRBJ2-7; 7 bases agree with TRBD1. The ends lost 2 bases at V and 6 bases at J; junction bases unmatched: 7. Germline V gene data show CDR1 as SEHNR and CDR2 as FQNEAQ (reference sequence). The CDR3 totals 14 residues. CDR3 nucleotide sequence: TGTGCCAGCAGCTTACAGGGGGAGCTTATCGAGCAGTACGTC. Amino acid sequence: CASSLQGELIEQYV.

For this clone: An end of the junction does not agree with germline; a read error may underlie this. The chain combines TRBV4-1 with TRBJ2-3; 9 nucleotides line up with TRBD1. Germline V gives CDR1 MGHRA, CDR2 YSYEKL. The CDR3 has 14 amino acids. CDR3 DNA: TGCGCCAGCAGCCAAGAGAGGATGGGGACAGGGTCGCGTTTT. Translated, it gives CASSQERMGTGSRF.

V gene TRBV28 combines with J gene TRBJ1-2; 9 nucleotides match TRBD1. The CDR3 extends over 14 amino acids. Germline lookup yields CDR1 MDHEN and CDR2 SYDVKM. V gave up 7 bases and J gave up 8 bases; unmatched junction bases: 11. In DNA, the CDR3 is TGTGCCAGCACTAACAGGGGGCGCCTTACCGGCTACACCTTC. The encoded protein is CASTNRGRLTGYTF.

The genes are TRBV28 and TRBJ1-5, with TRBD1 matching over 9 bases. CDR1 is MDHEN, CDR2 SYDVKM, per germline. This CDR3 comprises 14 residues. J was trimmed by 4 bases and V by 6 bases; bases with no gene match: 4. CDR3 sequence (DNA): TGTGCCAGCAGACCGGACAGGGGAAATCAGCCCCAGCATTTT. Its protein is CASRPDRGNQPQHF.

The chain carries TRBV5-1 and TRBJ2-1; no reliable D call. The CDR3 has 13 residues. Germline CDR1 and CDR2: SGHRS and YFSETQ. Deletions cut 0 bases from V and 6 bases from J, with 7 bases between. This chain's CDR3 is CASSLVAINEQFF. CDR3 DNA sequence: TGCGCCAGCAGCTTGGTTGCGATCAATGAGCAGTTCTTC.

The chain uses TRBV27 and TRBJ1-1; 7 nucleotides align to TRBD1. V was pared by 9 bases and J by 2 bases, with 9 bases of the junction left unmatched. CDR1 is MNHEY and CDR2 is SMNVEV in the germline V gene (reference sequence). CDR3 length: 14 residues. The CDR3 DNA is TGTGCCAGTCATGAGACAGGGCATAACACTGAAGCTTTCTTT. It codes for CASHETGHNTEAFF.

The rearrangement links TRBV7-3 to TRBJ2-1; TRBD1 matches at 8 bases. Germline values: CDR1 SGHTA, CDR2 FQGTGA. The V gene end was trimmed by 5 bases and the J gene end by 10 bases; junction bases not matched to a gene: 7. The CDR3 has 13 amino acids. The CDR3 region is CASSPYTGGEQFF. CDR3 DNA sequence: TGTGCCAGCAGCCCGTATACAGGGGGAGAGCAGTTCTTC.

The gene calls are TRBV18 and TRBJ2-1, with TRBD2 identical over 8 bases. The J segment lost 5 bases and the V segment lost 0 bases, leaving 3 bases of the junction unmatched. The germline V gene encodes CDR1 KGHSH and CDR2 LQKENI. CDR3 length equals 15 residues. CDR3 in amino acids: CASSPPVRGDNEQFF. In nucleotides, the CDR3 is TGTGCCAGCTCACCACCGGTGCGGGGGGACAATGAGCAGTTCTTC. The full variable domain, with the rest looked up from reference TRBV18 and TRBJ2-1, is NAGVMQNPRHLVRRRGQEARLRCSPMKGHSHVYWYRQLPEEGLKFMVYLQKENIIDESGMPKERFSAEFPKEGPSILRIQQVVRGDSAAYFCASSPPVRGDNEQFFGPGTRLTVL.

V is TRBV27 and J is TRBJ2-7, with 8 positions matching TRBD1. CDR1 and CDR2 from the germline V gene are MNHEY and SMNVEV (reference sequence). The CDR3 loop spans 15 amino acids. V lost 5 bases, J lost 2 bases, and 8 bases stayed unmatched. The CDR3 DNA reads as TGTGCCAGCAGTCGACCGGGACAGGAGACCTACGAGCAGTACTTC. Translation: CASSRPGQETYEQYF.

In this sample, this clone turned up a few times. The chain links TRBV30 to TRBJ1-2; the match to TRBD1 covers 7 bases. The junction had 5 bases not matched to a gene; V was cut back by 1 base and J by 6 bases. This CDR3 comprises 13 residues. Germline V lookup: CDR1 GTSNPN, CDR2 SVGIG (reference sequence). The CDR3 loop is CAWSARGGDGYTF. In nucleotides, the CDR3 is TGTGCCTGGAGTGCCCGAGGGGGCGATGGCTACACCTTC.

The chain joins TRBV13 to TRBJ2-1; 13 positions match TRBD2. The length of the CDR3 is 17 residues. J gave up 3 bases and V 5 bases, and 7 bases lay outside the gene matches. Looked up from germline, CDR1 is PRHDT and CDR2 is FYEKMQ (reference sequence). CDR3 protein: CASSDTGTSGDYNEQFF. CDR3 DNA: TGTGCCAGCAGCGATACTGGGACTAGCGGGGACTACAATGAGCAGTTCTTC.

The rearrangement links TRBV6-4 to TRBJ1-5; no clear D gene. Germline V gene data show CDR1 as MRHNA and CDR2 as SNTAGT. V shed 6 bases and J shed 5 bases, with 11 bases lying between them. This CDR3 region has 13 residues. The CDR3 DNA sequence: TGTGCCAGCAGCCGTGAGGAATATCAGCCCCAGCATTTT. Translation gives CASSREEYQPQHF.

The V gene is TRBV10-2, the J gene TRBJ2-1, with TRBD1 identical over 9 bases. V was clipped by 5 bases and J by 9 bases; unmatched bases: 5. This CDR3 is 13 amino acids long. From germline, CDR1 is WSHSY and CDR2 SAAADI. This chain's CDR3 is CASSTTGGSEQFF. The CDR3 DNA reads TGCGCCAGCAGTACTACAGGGGGCAGTGAGCAGTTCTTC.

The count of this clone is one. The chain links TRBV28 to TRBJ1-1; 8 bases align to TRBD1. The CDR3 contains 14 residues. Per the germline V gene, CDR1 is MDHEN and CDR2 is SYDVKM. With 4 bases clipped from V and 5 bases from J, the junction kept 6 bases outside the gene matches. The CDR3 DNA sequence: TGTGCCAGCAGTTCGACAGGGGCAAGGACTGAAGCTTTCTTT. It translates to CASSSTGARTEAFF.

Here the CDR3 DNA reads TGTGCCAGCAGTTACGGGTATGGCTACACCTTC. Amino acids: CASSYGYGYTF. The chain couples TRBV28 to TRBJ1-2; D gene uncertain. CDR3 size: 11 residues. Germline V CDR1 and CDR2: MDHEN, SYDVKM. The V end lost 4 bases, the J end lost 5 bases, and 5 bases lay between the germline ends.

The chain employs TRBV2 and TRBJ1-6; D gene uncertain. This CDR3 spans 13 amino acids. Trimming pared 6 bases from V and 0 bases from J, leaving 3 bases between. CDR1 and CDR2 (germline): SNHLY, FYNNEI. The CDR3 sequence is CASSSSYNSPLHF. The CDR3 nucleotides are TGTGCCAGCAGCAGCTCCTATAATTCACCCCTCCACTTT. Based on the CDR3 plus reference TRBV2 and TRBJ1-6, the full variable domain is EPEVTQTPSHQVTQMGQEVILRCVPISNHLYFYWYRQILGQKVEFLVSFYNNEISEKSEIFDDQFSVERPDGSNFTLKIRSTKLEDSAMYFCASSSSYNSPLHFGNGTRLTVT.

J is TRBJ2-7 and V is TRBV28, with unresolved D. The CDR3 loop spans 12 amino acids. The germline V gene has CDR1 MDHEN and CDR2 SYDVKM. V gave up 3 bases and J gave up 7 bases, with 10 bases separating them. The CDR3 nucleotides are TGTGCCAGCAGTTTCGCGGCTACGGAGCAGTACTTC. Translated: CASSFAATEQYF.

This clone occurred once. The CDR3 spells CASSFTRGGRQPQHF. The CDR3 nucleotides read TGTGCCAGCAGTTTCACCCGAGGCGGGCGTCAGCCCCAGCATTTT. The gene calls are TRBV6-5 and TRBJ1-5; D is unresolved. The germline V and J ends were trimmed by 4 bases and 6 bases, with 16 bases remaining between them. In germline, CDR1 is MNHEY, CDR2 SVGAGI. The CDR3 contains 15 residues.

The J gene is TRBJ2-2, the V gene TRBV27; 7 bases align to TRBD1. The CDR3 has 14 residues. The V gene end was trimmed by 5 bases and the J gene end by 7 bases; junction bases not matched to a gene: 7. Germline CDR1 is MNHEY and CDR2 is SMNVEV (reference sequence). CDR3 in amino acids: CASSRQGVGGELFF. The CDR3 DNA is TGTGCCAGCAGTCGACAGGGAGTAGGCGGGGAGCTGTTTTTT.

The rearrangement links TRBV5-5 to TRBJ2-7; tentatively, D is TRBD1 (6 bases). V lost 0 bases and J 5 bases, leaving 9 bases between the germline ends. Germline values: CDR1 SGHKS, CDR2 YYEKEE (reference sequence). The CDR3 totals 13 residues. Here the CDR3 reads CASSLGGLDEQYF. The CDR3 DNA sequence: TGTGCCAGCAGCTTGGGGGGGCTGGACGAGCAGTACTTC.